Sequencing of this T cell receptor beta chain was carried out in a study of cytomegalovirus exposure and HLA in healthy donors. Whole-study context: Approximately 180 million T cells yielded more than 90 million unique TCR beta sequences, as an earlier analysis found. Study-wide results and limits: Reports showed the classifier diagnosing cytomegalovirus status with high specificity and sensitivity. Among the most significant clusters, several appeared linked to common viral pathogens in a later analysis. Being productive about 87% or about 30% of the time was typical of most TCR beta V segments in an earlier analysis.

Primers included in the PCR were 60 Vbeta and 13 Jbeta primers. Profiled with immunoSEQ multiplex PCR; TCRdb holds only in-frame clones, not every one. The data contain about 150,000 clones, around 79% of them singletons. Trimming at V came to 7 bases and at J to 5 bases, leaving 4 bases not matched to a gene. Germline assignment: CDR1 SNHLY and CDR2 FYNNEI. The CDR3 extends over 12 amino acids. Points on this clone: The antigen remains unidentified.

What was sequenced was PBMCs. J is TRBJ2-5 and V is TRBV2, with TRBD1 matching 7 bases. The source of this sequence is a man aged 30 to 39 in good health and CMV-seropositive. CDR3 amino acids: CASKGQWETQYF. CDR3 bases: TGTGCCAGCAAGGGACAGTGGGAGACCCAGTACTTC.